The T cell receptor beta chain described here comes from a study of blood T cell repertoires in COVID-19. Clones were sequenced by immunoSEQ multiplex PCR, and TCRdb holds only the in-frame ones, with some missing. The sample lists some 150,000 clones, 80% occurring once. The CDR3 has 12 amino acids. Germline V CDR1 and CDR2: SGHTA, FQGNSA. V shed 5 bases and J shed 6 bases, with 8 bases lying between them. This TCR came from a man in his sixties with active or convalescent COVID-19. Source material: peripheral blood. The V and J genes are TRBV7-2 and TRBJ2-1, with unresolved D. The CDR3 nucleotides read TGTGCCAGCAGCCCAATAGCCAATGAGCAGTTCTTC. Amino acids: CASSPIANEQFF.